These T cell receptor beta chains were read from a single sample in a study of radiation and T cells in renal cell carcinoma. Data came from immunoSEQ multiplex PCR; TCRdb stores just in-frame clones and leaves some out. The data contain fewer than 200,000 clones, about 87% of them singletons. This sample comprised blood, obtained from a patient whose treatment included radiotherapy and nephrectomy. The receptor set was obtained from a woman between 45 and 65 years old with renal cell carcinoma. The CDR3 runs from the conserved cysteine through the conserved F or W. D genes are given only for firm matches. Expanded clones get a size class; other rows say once, few or many, or leave the size out.

j_gene	v_gene	abundance	d_gene	CDR3nt	CDR3aa
TRBJ2-3	TRBV11-2	.	TRBD2	TGTGCCAGCAGCATGACTAGCTATACGCAGTATTTT	CASSMTSYTQYF
TRBJ1-1	TRBV4-1	few	.	TGCGCCAGCAGCAAAGGCACTGAAGCTTTCTTT	CASSKGTEAFF
TRBJ1-6	TRBV25-1	.	.	TGTGCCAGCAGTGAAGAGTTGAGAAATTCACCCCTCCACTTT	CASSEELRNSPLHF
TRBJ2-1	TRBV5-1	.	.	TGCGCCAGCAGCTCTAGGGCCGAGTACAATGAGCAGTTCTTC	CASSSRAEYNEQFF
TRBJ1-2	TRBV4-3	.	TRBD1	TGCGCCAGCAGCCAAGAGGACAGGGCGGGTGGCTACACCTTC	CASSQEDRAGGYTF
TRBJ2-5	TRBV19	.	.	TGTGCCAGTAGTATGAATTTGCAGGGGTCAGGGGAGACCCAGTACTTC	CASSMNLQGSGETQYF
TRBJ2-7	TRBV4-1	.	TRBD1	TGCGCCAGCAGCCCTACCGGGACAGGGCCCTACGAGCAGTACTTC	CASSPTGTGPYEQYF
TRBJ2-2	TRBV5-6	once	.	TGTGCCAGCAGCTTGGGCCAGGGTGGTATGACCGGGGAGCTGTTTTTT	CASSLGQGGMTGELFF
TRBJ2-5	TRBV7-9	.	TRBD2	TGTGCCAGCAGCTTGAGCGGGGGTAAAGAGACCCAGTACTTC	CASSLSGGKETQYF
TRBJ2-5	TRBV7-2	.	TRBD2	TGTGCCAGCAGCTTCCCCTCGGGTAGCGGGGGGTCTCGGGAGACCCAGTACTTC	CASSFPSGSGGSRETQYF
TRBJ2-5	TRBV6-1	.	TRBD1	TGTGCCAGCAGTGGGTTTCACCGACAGGGTGGCGAAGAGACCCAGTACTTC	CASSGFHRQGGEETQYF
TRBJ1-4	TRBV27	.	TRBD1	TGTGCCAGCAGTCAGGGACAGGGGCTTACTAATGAAAAACTGTTTTTT	CASSQGQGLTNEKLFF
TRBJ1-2	TRBV11-2	.	.	TGTGCCAGCAGCCAGGACAGAAACTATGGCTACACCTTC	CASSQDRNYGYTF
TRBJ1-2	TRBV7-9	.	.	TGTTCTGTTTCGGGGACCCCCTATGGCTACACCTTC	CSVSGTPYGYTF
TRBJ2-5	TRBV7-2	.	.	TGTGCCAGCGTCCCTTGGGGGCCCCGGCAGGTAGAGACCCAGTACTTC	CASVPWGPRQVETQYF
TRBJ1-5	TRBV5-5	.	.	TGTGCCAGCAGCTTCCGGGGGAATAGCAATCAGCCCCAGCATTTT	CASSFRGNSNQPQHF
TRBJ1-5	TRBV19	few	TRBD1	TGTGCCAGCGAACAGGGGGGTCGTGGCAATCAGCCCCAGCATTTT	CASEQGGRGNQPQHF
TRBJ1-2	TRBV4-2	.	.	TGTGCCAGCAGCCAAGATCCGAGGGAAACTTCACTCTTCTATGGCTACACCTTC	CASSQDPRETSLFYGYTF
TRBJ2-5	TRBV7-3	.	.	TGTGCCAGCAGCCCGGGACCCCAAGAGACCCAGTACTTC	CASSPGPQETQYF
TRBJ1-3	TRBV9	.	.	TGTGCCAGCAGTGGGTGGGGGGCCAGCTCTGGAAACACCATATATTTT	CASSGWGASSGNTIYF
TRBJ1-6	TRBV15	.	TRBD1	TGTGCCACCAGCAGAGAGACAGGGAATTCACCCCTCCACTTT	CATSRETGNSPLHF
TRBJ2-1	TRBV5-8	.	.	TGTGCCAGCAGCTTGGCCTCAGGGAGCTCCTACAATGAGCAGTTCTTC	CASSLASGSSYNEQFF
TRBJ1-1	TRBV5-1	.	.	TGCGCCAGCAGCTTCCTCGGTGATACAACCGGTCACACTGAAGCTTTCTTT	CASSFLGDTTGHTEAFF
TRBJ2-3	TRBV7-8	.	.	TGTGCCAGCAGCTTATTAGCAGATACGCAGTATTTT	CASSLLADTQYF
TRBJ2-4	TRBV18	.	.	TGTGCCAGCTCATACCCCAGGGGAGGATACAAAAACATTCAGTACTTC	CASSYPRGGYKNIQYF
TRBJ2-3	TRBV29-1	.	TRBD2	TGCAGCGTTGAGATCCGCGGGGGGGTTCCAGATACGCAGTATTTT	CSVEIRGGVPDTQYF
TRBJ1-2	TRBV6-6	.	.	TGTGCCAGCAGTTACTCGATTTCAGGCTATGGCTACACCTTC	CASSYSISGYGYTF
TRBJ1-1	TRBV6-1	.	.	TGTGCCAGCAGTGAAAGCGGAAGGGAGGGGGCTTTCTTT	CASSESGREGAFF
TRBJ2-3	TRBV7-9	.	.	TGTGCCAGCAGCTTGCGGGGGCACACAGATACGCAGTATTTT	CASSLRGHTDTQYF
TRBJ2-7	TRBV18	.	TRBD1	TGTGCCAGCTCACCACAGGGGGCGCAGAACGAGCAGTACTTC	CASSPQGAQNEQYF
TRBJ2-7	TRBV29-1	.	TRBD2	TGCAGCGTTGGTCTAGCGGGGGGACCGGCATACGAGCAGTACTTC	CSVGLAGGPAYEQYF
TRBJ1-5	TRBV5-5	.	.	TGTGCCAGCAGCACAGACAGCTCCGATCAGCCCCAGCATTTT	CASSTDSSDQPQHF
TRBJ1-3	TRBV7-9	.	.	TGTGCCACCCTGGCGCGCTCTGGAAACACCATATATTTT	CATLARSGNTIYF
TRBJ1-4	TRBV5-1	.	TRBD1	TGCGCCAGCAGCCAAACCGGGACAGGGGATGAAAAACTGTTTTTT	CASSQTGTGDEKLFF
TRBJ2-3	TRBV10-3	.	TRBD2	TGTGCCATCAGTGAGTCACCAACTAGCGGGGGCTCCACAGATACGCAGTATTTT	CAISESPTSGGSTDTQYF
TRBJ2-7	TRBV19	.	.	TGTGCCAGTAGTATAGATCCAAACTCCTACGAGCAGTACTTC	CASSIDPNSYEQYF